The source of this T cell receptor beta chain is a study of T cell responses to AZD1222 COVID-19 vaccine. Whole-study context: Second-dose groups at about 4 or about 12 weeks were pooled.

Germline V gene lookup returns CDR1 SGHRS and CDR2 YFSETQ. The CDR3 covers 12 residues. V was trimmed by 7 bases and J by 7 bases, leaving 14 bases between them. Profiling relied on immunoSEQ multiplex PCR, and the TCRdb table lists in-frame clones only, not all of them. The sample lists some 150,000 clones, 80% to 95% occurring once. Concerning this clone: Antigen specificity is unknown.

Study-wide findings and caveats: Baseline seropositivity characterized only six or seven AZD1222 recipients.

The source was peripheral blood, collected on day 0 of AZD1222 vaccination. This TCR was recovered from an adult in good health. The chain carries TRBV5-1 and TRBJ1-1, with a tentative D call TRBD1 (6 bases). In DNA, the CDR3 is TGCGCCAGCGGGGGGCAAAGGAATGAAGCTTTCTTT. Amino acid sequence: CASGGQRNEAFF.